Below, 29 T cell receptor beta chains from the same sample are listed, as sequenced in a study of T-cell reconstitution after alpha-beta-depleted transplantation in children. TCRbeta library preparation incorporated unique molecular identifiers. TCRdb redid the calling of the PCR reads with MiXCR, one entry per CDR3 protein. The table shows 200,000 to 300,000 distinct CDR3 sequences, with about 25% occurring only once. Specimen: PBMCs, collected before TCRalphabeta/CD19-depleted stem cell transplant. All receptors come from a girl aged 2 to 9 with Fanconi anemia, due to receive a stem cell transplant.

This clonotype was observed many times. This chain connects TRBV9 to TRBJ2-5; tentative D call: TRBD2 (5 bases). Between the trimmed V and J ends, which lost 0 bases and 3 bases, there was a span of 6 bases. The CDR3 covers 13 residues. The germline CDR1 and CDR2 sequences are SGDLS and YYNGEE. The DNA of the CDR3 is TGTGCCAGCAGCGTAGGGGGAGAAGAGACCCAGTACTTC. Its translation: CASSVGGEETQYF. The full variable domain, its missing parts supplied by reference TRBV9 and TRBJ2-5, is DSGVTQTPKHLITATGQRVTLRCSPRSGDLSVYWYQQSLDQGLQFLIQYYNGEERAKGNILERFSAQQFPDLHSELNLSSLELGDSALYFCASSVGGEETQYFGPGTRLLVL.

This clonotype was detected ten times or more. DNA of the CDR3: TGCAGTGCTAGAGACCAAGCGGTGCCCACAGATACGCAGTATTTT. Encoded protein: CSARDQAVPTDTQYF. The V gene is TRBV20-1, the J gene TRBJ2-3, with a possible D match to TRBD2 (5 bases). V shed 0 bases and J shed 2 bases, with 12 bases lying between them. Germline lookup yields CDR1 DFQATT and CDR2 SNEGSKA (reference sequence). The CDR3 consists of 15 residues.

This clonotype was detected many times. This chain links TRBV7-9 with TRBJ2-1; the D is unclear. In germline, CDR1 is SEHNR, CDR2 FQNEAQ (reference sequence). The CDR3 is made up of 12 amino acids. The V and J ends lost 5 bases and 8 bases respectively, with 10 bases between them. The CDR3, as DNA: TGTGCCAGCAGCGGCCGTGTAGATGAGCAGTTCTTC. Translating gives CASSGRVDEQFF.

This sequence joins TRBV20-1 and TRBJ2-3; no definite D call. Germline lookup yields CDR1 DFQATT and CDR2 SNEGSKA (reference sequence). This CDR3 spans 16 amino acids. V shed 2 bases and J shed 1 base, with 16 bases lying between them. In DNA, the CDR3 is TGCAGTGCTAGATTGCTTCCCTTGTTAGGCACAGATACGCAGTATTTT. Translated: CSARLLPLLGTDTQYF.

This clonotype was observed many times. V and J are TRBV20-1 and TRBJ2-7; TRBD2 is a possible D gene (6 bases). Trimming shortened V by 4 bases and J by 4 bases, and 20 bases separated the two germline ends. From germline, CDR1 is DFQATT and CDR2 SNEGSKA (reference sequence). The CDR3 covers 15 residues. Written as DNA, the CDR3 is TGCAGTGCTATAGGTCCGCGGTGGGGACTTTACGAGCAGTACTTC. This translates into CSAIGPRWGLYEQYF.

This clonotype was observed a few times. The chain employs TRBV11-1 and TRBJ1-1; unclear D gene. Trimming removed 1 base at V and 3 bases at J, with 9 bases between. The CDR3 loop spans 14 amino acids. Germline V gives CDR1 SGHAT, CDR2 FQDESV (reference sequence). This chain's CDR3 is CASSLGGVDTEAFF. The DNA for the CDR3 is TGTGCCAGCAGCTTAGGCGGGGTAGACACTGAAGCTTTCTTT.

The V and J genes are TRBV20-1 and TRBJ2-3; D is unclear. Between the trimmed V and J ends, which lost 6 bases and 2 bases, there was a span of 12 bases. CDR3 length: 13 amino acids. Germline loops: CDR1 DFQATT, CDR2 SNEGSKA (reference sequence). The CDR3 loop reads CSASREATDTQYF. CDR3 DNA sequence: TGCAGTGCGTCAAGAGAGGCCACAGATACGCAGTATTTT.

This clonotype was counted ten times or more. The V and J genes are TRBV11-2 and TRBJ2-6; D is ambiguous. This CDR3 is built from 15 residues. V was clipped by 5 bases and J by 0 bases, with 8 bases between them. Looked up from germline, CDR1 is SGHAT and CDR2 is FQNNGV. Here the CDR3 DNA reads TGTGCCAGCAGCCTAAGAATCTCTGGGGCCAACGTCCTGACTTTC. It yields the protein CASSLRISGANVLTF.

The rearrangement joins TRBV7-8 to TRBJ2-5, with TRBD2 as a possible D gene (5 bases). The length of the CDR3 is 14 residues. With 2 bases removed from V and 1 base from J, the gap between germline ends came to 8 bases. From germline, CDR1 is SGHVS and CDR2 FQNEAQ. In nucleotides, the CDR3 is TGTGCCAGCAGCTTAACTAGGCTCCAAGAGACCCAGTACTTC. It yields the protein CASSLTRLQETQYF.

In its sample, this clonotype was seen a few times. The chain uses TRBV5-1 and TRBJ1-1; no reliable D call. The germline gives CDR1 SGHRS, CDR2 YFSETQ. The V end lost 0 bases, the J end lost 6 bases, and 15 bases lay between the germline ends. This CDR3 comprises 15 residues. CDR3 DNA: TGCGCCAGCAGCTTGGAAAGCGGGTTCCTACCTGAAGCTTTCTTT. This gives the protein CASSLESGFLPEAFF.

In this sample, this clonotype turned up many times. This chain links TRBV6-1 with TRBJ1-1; tentatively, D is TRBD1 (6 bases). This CDR3 region has 12 residues. The V and J ends lost 2 bases and 11 bases respectively, with 12 bases between them. Per germline, CDR1 MNHNS and CDR2 SASEGT. The CDR3 reads CASSERGARAFF. CDR3 coding DNA: TGTGCCAGCAGTGAACGGGGGGCGAGGGCTTTCTTT.

This clonotype was seen many times. The genes are TRBV12-3 or TRBV12-4 and TRBJ2-1; perhaps TRBD2 as D (5 bases). This CDR3 is built from 15 residues. Trimming left V 3 bases short and J 7 bases short, with 16 bases between. This CDR3 reads CASSFGADPRNEQFF. The CDR3, as DNA: TGTGCCAGCAGTTTTGGAGCGGACCCTAGGAATGAGCAGTTCTTC.

At least ten counts were recorded for this clonotype. The V gene is TRBV28, the J gene TRBJ2-7; D may be TRBD1 (5 bases). The CDR3 has 17 amino acids. The ends were cut back, 4 bases at V and 0 bases at J, with 19 bases in the middle. The germline CDR1 and CDR2 sequences are MDHEN and SYDVKM. CDR3 in amino acids: CASSSHYWQGASYEQYF. CDR3 in DNA: TGTGCCAGCAGTTCCCACTACTGGCAGGGCGCCTCCTACGAGCAGTACTTC. The full variable domain, with the rest looked up from reference TRBV28 and TRBJ2-7, is DVKVTQSSRYLVKRTGEKVFLECVQDMDHENMFWYRQDPGLGLRLIYFSYDVKMKEKGDIPEGYSVSREKKERFSLILESASTNQTSMYLCASSSHYWQGASYEQYFGPGTRLTVT.

CDR3 region: CASSRTSGSSYEQYF. The CDR3 nucleotides read TGTGCCAGCAGCCGTACTAGCGGGTCTTCCTACGAGCAGTACTTC. This chain joins TRBV7-2 and TRBJ2-7; 9 bases match TRBD2. The CDR3 is 15 amino acids. Germline CDR1 is SGHTA and CDR2 is FQGNSA. J gave up 1 base and V 5 bases, and 6 bases lay outside the gene matches.

This clonotype ranks as medium-sized (0.01 to 0.1%). The rearrangement joins TRBV28 to TRBJ2-1, with D perhaps being TRBD1 or TRBD2 (5 bases each). The V gene lost 2 bases and the J gene lost 9 bases, with 8 bases spanning the gap. Looked up from germline, CDR1 is MDHEN and CDR2 is SYDVKM. The CDR3 consists of 12 residues. The CDR3 bases are TGTGCCAGCAGTTTACCTGGGACTGAGCAGTTCTTC. It translates to CASSLPGTEQFF. Supplemented by reference TRBV28 and TRBJ2-1, the full variable domain reads DVKVTQSSRYLVKRTGEKVFLECVQDMDHENMFWYRQDPGLGLRLIYFSYDVKMKEKGDIPEGYSVSREKKERFSLILESASTNQTSMYLCASSLPGTEQFFGPGTRLTVL.

The chain is built from TRBV20-1 and TRBJ2-5, with a possible D match to TRBD2 (6 bases). The CDR3 length is 14 residues. The V gene lost 6 bases and the J gene lost 1 base, with 15 bases spanning the gap. The V gene's germline CDR1 is DFQATT and CDR2 SNEGSKA (reference sequence). The CDR3 is CSAMERLGQETQYF. The CDR3 nucleotides read TGCAGTGCGATGGAAAGACTAGGCCAAGAGACCCAGTACTTC.

This clonotype occurred a few times. The chain is built from TRBV27 and TRBJ2-2; TRBD1 agrees at 9 bases. Trimming removed 8 bases from V and 4 bases from J; junction bases left unmatched: 5. The CDR3 runs to 14 residues. Germline assignment: CDR1 MNHEY and CDR2 SMNVEV (reference sequence). The CDR3 nucleotides are TGTGCCAGCTCACAGGGGGCATCCACCGGGGAGCTGTTTTTT. It encodes CASSQGASTGELFF.

This clonotype appeared many times. The rearrangement joins TRBV29-1 to TRBJ2-1, with 8 bases lining up with TRBD2. Germline CDR1 reads SQVTM; CDR2 reads ANQGSEA. After removal of 4 bases from V and 3 bases from J, the junction contained 2 bases not matched to a gene. This CDR3 comprises 13 residues. CDR3 protein: CSVGLAFYNEQFF. The DNA for the CDR3 is TGCAGCGTTGGACTAGCGTTCTACAATGAGCAGTTCTTC.

The sample holds one count of this clonotype. The chain joins TRBV5-4 to TRBJ2-5; 11 positions agree with TRBD2. CDR1 is SGHNT, CDR2 YYREEE, per germline (reference sequence). This CDR3 is 18 amino acids long. V lost 2 bases to trimming and J lost 0 bases; unmatched junction nucleotides: 9. CDR3: CASSFGPPGLADQETQYF. CDR3 coding DNA: TGTGCCAGCAGCTTCGGCCCGCCGGGACTAGCGGACCAAGAGACCCAGTACTTC.

This clonotype turned up a few times. The chain couples TRBV7-9 to TRBJ2-1; 13 positions match TRBD2. This CDR3 contains 15 residues. The V and J ends lost 6 bases and 5 bases, in that order; junction bases with no gene match: 4. Germline V gene data show CDR1 as SEHNR and CDR2 as FQNEAQ (reference sequence). DNA for the CDR3: TGTGCCAGCAGACCAACTAGCGGGAGGGACAATGAGCAGTTCTTC. Translated: CASRPTSGRDNEQFF.

The rearrangement joins TRBV29-1 to TRBJ2-1, with D tentatively TRBD1 (5 bases). Trimming pared 8 bases from V and 6 bases from J, leaving 14 bases between. The CDR3 has 12 amino acids. In germline, CDR1 is SQVTM, CDR2 ANQGSEA. DNA of the CDR3: TGCAGCACTGTCAGGGCCCCCAATGAGCAGTTCTTC. Its translation: CSTVRAPNEQFF.

This clonotype was counted ten times or more. The chain carries TRBV5-1 and TRBJ2-1; 14 nucleotides line up with TRBD2. Looked up from germline, CDR1 is SGHRS and CDR2 is YFSETQ. The junction had 8 bases not matched to a gene; V was cut back by 1 base and J by 8 bases. This CDR3 is 17 amino acids long. The CDR3 bases are TGCGCCAGCAGCTTGCGGGGACTAGCGGGAGTGGTCGATGAGCAGTTCTTC. Translated: CASSLRGLAGVVDEQFF.

V gene TRBV20-1 combines with J gene TRBJ2-7; D is possibly TRBD1 or TRBD2 (6 bases each). Per germline, CDR1 DFQATT and CDR2 SNEGSKA (reference sequence). CDR3 size: 12 residues. CDR3: CSLTIGGSEQYF. The CDR3 DNA follows: TGCAGCCTAACCATAGGGGGGAGCGAGCAGTACTTC.

This clonotype appeared a few times. One end of the junction is discordant with germline, which a read error may explain. This sequence joins TRBV2 and TRBJ2-1; 7 positions match TRBD2. The CDR3 runs 16 residues. Germline CDR1 is SNHLY and CDR2 is FYNNEI. The CDR3 loop reads CASSEERGSSYNEQFF. In DNA, the CDR3 is TGTGCCAGCAGCGAAGAGCGGGGTAGCTCCTACAATGAGCAGTTCTTC. The full variable domain, with the rest looked up from reference TRBV2 and TRBJ2-1, is EPEVTQTPSHQVTQMGQEVILRCVPISNHLYFYWYRQILGQKVEFLVSFYNNEISEKSEIFDDQFSVERPDGSNFTLKIRSTKLEDSAMYFCASSEERGSSYNEQFFGPGTRLTVL.

The genes are TRBV18 and TRBJ2-2, with a tentative D call TRBD2 (6 bases). This CDR3 is 15 amino acids long. V was clipped by 3 bases and J by 4 bases, with 12 bases between them. Germline V lookup: CDR1 KGHSH, CDR2 LQKENI. The CDR3 nucleotides read TGTGCCAGCTCACCCCGACTAGATCCCACCGGGGAGCTGTTTTTT. It is translated as CASSPRLDPTGELFF.

This clonotype was observed a handful of times. V gene TRBV20-1 combines with J gene TRBJ1-2, with no clear D. Per the germline V gene, CDR1 is DFQATT and CDR2 is SNEGSKA (reference sequence). The CDR3 sequence is 15 residues long. V was clipped by 0 bases and J by 2 bases, with 13 bases between them. The CDR3 is CSARDLTAVNYGYTF. The CDR3 DNA is TGCAGTGCTAGAGATCTAACGGCAGTAAACTATGGCTACACCTTC.

This clonotype showed up many times. The V gene is TRBV6-1, the J gene TRBJ2-7, with D perhaps matching TRBD1 (5 bases). The V gene lost 4 bases and the J gene lost 0 bases, with 13 bases spanning the gap. The germline CDR1 and CDR2 sequences are MNHNS and SASEGT. The CDR3 consists of 15 residues. The CDR3 nucleotides are TGTGCCAGCAGTGCTTATAGGGGTCCCTCCTACGAGCAGTACTTC. Encoded protein: CASSAYRGPSYEQYF.

V and J are TRBV6-2 or TRBV6-3 and TRBJ2-1, with 11 positions matching TRBD2. Trimming at V came to 6 bases and at J to 3 bases, leaving 7 bases not matched to a gene. CDR1 is MNHEY, CDR2 SVGEGT, per germline. CDR3 size: 16 residues. DNA for the CDR3: TGTGCCAGCAGAGAGGCTCTAGCGGGGGGCTACAATGAGCAGTTCTTC. Amino acid sequence: CASREALAGGYNEQFF.

This clonotype was recorded many times. CDR3 residues: CASSSLPSASSYNEQFF. The CDR3, as DNA: TGTGCCAGCAGTTCCCTCCCCAGCGCGAGCTCCTACAATGAGCAGTTCTTC. The chain recombines TRBV12-3 or TRBV12-4 with TRBJ2-1; D gene uncertain. This CDR3 has 17 residues. V shed 4 bases and J shed 0 bases, with 16 bases lying between them.